The source of this T cell receptor beta chain is a study of T-cell reconstitution after alpha-beta-depleted transplantation in children. Study conclusions and caveats: Some patients showed high day-60 TCRbeta diversity, which derived from surviving recipient T cells and thymic progenitors. T-cell counts and diversity at one year following transplant were attributed mainly to newly produced T cells.

The TCRbeta library was prepared with unique molecular identifiers. One entry per CDR3 protein results from TCRdb running MiXCR on the PCR reads. This table has some 840,000 distinct CDR3 sequences, under 20% appearing once. A note on this clonotype: Its antigen is unidentified.

J was trimmed by 2 bases and V by 6 bases; bases with no gene match: 13. This CDR3 region has 18 residues. V usage is TRBV12-3 or TRBV12-4 and J usage is TRBJ2-2; TRBD1 agrees at 9 bases. The origin of this receptor is a male patient under 18 who had a stem cell transplant for acute lymphoblastic leukemia, so the T cells may come from the graft donor. The sequencing used PBMCs, mostly from graft donor cells, collected 360 days after TCRalphabeta/CD19-depleted stem cell transplant. The DNA for the CDR3 is TGTGCCAGCAGCGCGACCCCCGGGACAGGGAGTAACACCGGGGAGCTGTTTTTT. Amino acids: CASSATPGTGSNTGELFF.